This T cell receptor (beta chain) was profiled in a study of post-analysis software for immune sequencing data. General study results and limits: Patients carried roughly five TRBV segments more frequently than controls did, and TRBV5-6, TRBV5-1 and TRBV20-1 were among them. F-measure co-clustering was strong for batch-matched samples. Multiple sclerosis patients showed significantly lower normalized Chao1 diversity than controls did.

Trimming took 1 base from V and 4 from J, leaving 17 bases between them. The CDR3 contains 17 residues. CDR1 and CDR2 (germline): SGHTA, FQGNSA. Note on this clonotype: Its specificity is not known.

Unique molecular identifiers were present in the TCR beta cDNA libraries. From roughly 1 to 10 million T cells, around 500,000 cDNA molecules were obtained. Each CDR3 protein is one row after TCRdb ran MiXCR on the PCR reads. The profile covers about 770,000 distinct CDR3 sequences, with 40% to 55% appearing a single time and 4.9% taken by the ten largest. This TCR derives from a girl aged 10 to 17 with multiple sclerosis. Sequenced material: blood. The chain links TRBV7-2 to TRBJ1-5; D call uncertain. The CDR3 bases are TGTGCCAGCAGCTTAGGAGTCATCCTTACCGAGAATCAGCCCCAGCATTTT. The encoded protein is CASSLGVILTENQPQHF.